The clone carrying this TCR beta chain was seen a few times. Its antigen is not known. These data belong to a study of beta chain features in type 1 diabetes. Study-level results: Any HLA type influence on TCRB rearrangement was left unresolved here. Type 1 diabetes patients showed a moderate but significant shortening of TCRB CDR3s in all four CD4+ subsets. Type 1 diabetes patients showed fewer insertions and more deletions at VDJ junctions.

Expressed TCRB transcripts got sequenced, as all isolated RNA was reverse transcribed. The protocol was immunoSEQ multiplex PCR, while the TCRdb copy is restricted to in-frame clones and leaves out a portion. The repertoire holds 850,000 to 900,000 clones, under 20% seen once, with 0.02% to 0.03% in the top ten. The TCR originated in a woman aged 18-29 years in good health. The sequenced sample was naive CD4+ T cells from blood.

CDR3 coding DNA: TGTGCCAGCAGCTTGTTAAGGAACTCGTTCAGCGCAGATACGCAGTATTTT. It translates to CASSLLRNSFSADTQYF. The gene calls are TRBV5-5 and TRBJ2-3, with D uncertain. The CDR3 is 17 amino acids. Germline CDR1 reads SGHKS; CDR2 reads YYEKEE (reference sequence). The V end lost 1 base, the J end lost 4 bases, and 19 bases lay between the germline ends.